Listed here are 10 T cell receptor beta chains from one sample, sequenced in a study of blood T cell repertoires in COVID-19. Profiling relied on immunoSEQ multiplex PCR, and the TCRdb table lists in-frame clones only, not all of them. The table includes about 81,000 clones, more than 85% detected once. The specimen was PBMCs or T cells enriched from blood (not recorded which). Receptors were obtained from a woman aged 45-65 years with acute COVID-19.

This chain connects TRBV2 to TRBJ2-1; a weak D match, TRBD1 (6 bases). The CDR3 covers 14 residues. The germline V gene encodes CDR1 SNHLY and CDR2 FYNNEI. Trimming removed 7 bases from V and 9 bases from J, with 19 bases in between. CDR3 loop: CASKGTPPTFEQFF. The CDR3 nucleotides are TGTGCCAGCAAAGGGACACCGCCGACCTTTGAGCAGTTCTTC. The full variable domain, rest sourced from reference TRBV2 and TRBJ2-1, is EPEVTQTPSHQVTQMGQEVILRCVPISNHLYFYWYRQILGQKVEFLVSFYNNEISEKSEIFDDQFSVERPDGSNFTLKIRSTKLEDSAMYFCASKGTPPTFEQFFGPGTRLTVL.

This chain connects TRBV6-1 to TRBJ2-1; 7 nucleotides match TRBD2. The CDR3 is made up of 14 amino acids. Germline CDR1 is MNHNS and CDR2 is SASEGT. The V segment lost 0 bases and the J segment 7 bases; nucleotides outside the gene matches: 3. CDR3 DNA sequence: TGTGCCAGCAGTGAAGCGGGAGGGATAAATGAGCAGTTCTTC. It is translated as CASSEAGGINEQFF.

V is TRBV29-1 and J is TRBJ1-4; D uncertain. Germline V lookup: CDR1 SQVTM, CDR2 ANQGSEA. The V and J ends lost 6 bases and 0 bases respectively, with 8 bases between them. There are 13 residues in the CDR3. DNA for the CDR3: TGCAGCGTCCAAGCCGCAACTAATGAAAAACTGTTTTTT. Translation: CSVQAATNEKLFF.

V is TRBV6-5 and J is TRBJ2-7; TRBD2 aligns across 15 bases. CDR1 and CDR2 (germline): MNHEY, SVGAGI. The V gene end was trimmed by 4 bases and the J gene end by 4 bases; junction bases not matched to a gene: 5. This CDR3 has 16 residues. CDR3 sequence: CASSSWTSGRGYEQYF. For the CDR3, the DNA is TGTGCCAGCAGTTCATGGACTAGCGGGAGGGGGTACGAGCAGTACTTC.

The rearrangement uses TRBV5-1 and TRBJ1-1, with D maybe TRBD1 (5 bases). The CDR3 totals 16 residues. Trimming removed 1 base at V and 4 bases at J, with 17 bases between. Germline V gives CDR1 SGHRS, CDR2 YFSETQ. This chain's CDR3 is CASSLFGGDGGTEAFF. In DNA, the CDR3 is TGCGCCAGCAGCTTGTTTGGTGGGGACGGGGGCACTGAAGCTTTCTTT.

The chain employs TRBV19 and TRBJ2-7; weak D call: TRBD1 (5 bases). Trimming cost V 4 bases and J 4 bases, with 11 bases left between them. The CDR3 has 13 amino acids. Germline CDR1 is LNHDA and CDR2 is SQIVND (reference sequence). The CDR3 sequence: CASSTRQNYEQYF. CDR3 nucleotides: TGTGCCAGTAGTACCCGACAGAATTACGAGCAGTACTTC.

The chain uses TRBV7-3 and TRBJ2-2; TRBD2 agrees at 14 bases. The CDR3 has 16 residues. CDR1 and CDR2 from the germline V gene are SGHTA and FQGTGA. Losses at the gene ends were 8 bases for V and 6 bases for J; bases not matched to a gene: 8. The CDR3: CASDPGTSGGPGELFF. CDR3 coding DNA: TGTGCCAGCGACCCCGGGACTAGCGGGGGCCCCGGGGAGCTGTTTTTT. The whole variable domain, filled in from reference TRBV7-3 and TRBJ2-2, reads GAGVSQTPSNKVTEKGKYVELRCDPISGHTALYWYRQSLGQGPEFLIYFQGTGAADDSGLPNDRFFAVRPEGSVSTLKIQRTERGDSAVYLCASDPGTSGGPGELFFGEGSRLTVL.

The CDR3 nucleotides read TGTGCCAGCAGTGAAGTGGAGGGCAGACACTATGGCTACACCTTC. Translation gives CASSEVEGRHYGYTF. The chain carries TRBV6-1 and TRBJ1-2; D ambiguous. V was clipped by 1 base and J by 3 bases, with 12 bases between them. The germline V gene has CDR1 MNHNS and CDR2 SASEGT. The CDR3 runs 15 residues.

The chain has TRBV21-1 and TRBJ2-3; the tabulated D call, TRBD2, remains unverified against the DNA. TRBV21-1 is noted as a pseudogene. The CDR3 contains 16 residues. Here the CDR3 reads CASLGTSGTSTDTQYF. Here the CDR3 DNA reads TGTGCCAGTCTAGGGACTAGCGGGACTAGCACAGATACGCAGTATTTT.

V is TRBV29-1 and J is TRBJ2-7, with D perhaps matching TRBD1 (5 bases). CDR3 size: 15 residues. Germline CDR1 SQVTM, CDR2 ANQGSEA. Trimming stripped 4 bases from V and 0 bases from J, with 16 bases between. The CDR3 region has the DNA TGCAGCGTTGCGATCGCGAACAGGCCCTCCTACGAGCAGTACTTC. Protein: CSVAIANRPSYEQYF.